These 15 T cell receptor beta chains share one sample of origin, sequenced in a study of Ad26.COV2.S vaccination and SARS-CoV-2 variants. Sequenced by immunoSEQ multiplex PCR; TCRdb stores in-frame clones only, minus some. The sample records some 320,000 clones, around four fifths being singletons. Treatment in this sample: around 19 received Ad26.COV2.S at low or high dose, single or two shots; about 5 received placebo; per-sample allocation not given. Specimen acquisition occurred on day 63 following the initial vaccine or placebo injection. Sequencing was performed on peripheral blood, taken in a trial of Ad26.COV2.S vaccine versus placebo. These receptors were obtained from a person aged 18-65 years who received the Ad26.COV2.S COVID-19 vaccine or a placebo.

Written as DNA, the CDR3 is TGCGCCAGCAGCGAATTACTAGCGGGGGGGCCGGGAGCCTACAATGAGCAGTTCTTC. It yields the protein CASSELLAGGPGAYNEQFF. The chain couples TRBV5-1 to TRBJ2-1; TRBD2 aligns across 13 bases. V shed 4 bases and J 2 bases; nucleotides not matched to a gene: 12. This CDR3 is 19 amino acids long. CDR1 is SGHRS, CDR2 YFSETQ, per germline.

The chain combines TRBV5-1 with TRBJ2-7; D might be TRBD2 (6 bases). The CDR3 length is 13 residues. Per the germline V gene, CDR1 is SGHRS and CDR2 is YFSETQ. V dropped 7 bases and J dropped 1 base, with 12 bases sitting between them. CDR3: CASRKRVSYEQYF. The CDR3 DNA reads TGCGCCAGCCGCAAGCGGGTTTCCTACGAGCAGTACTTC.

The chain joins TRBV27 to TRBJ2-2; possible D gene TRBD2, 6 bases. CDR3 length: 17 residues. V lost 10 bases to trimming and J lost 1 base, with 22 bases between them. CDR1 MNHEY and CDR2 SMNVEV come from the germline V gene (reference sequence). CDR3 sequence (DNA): TGTGCCACCCATCCAAGAGGAGGGCGGGAGAACACCGGGGAGCTGTTTTTT. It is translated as CATHPRGGRENTGELFF.

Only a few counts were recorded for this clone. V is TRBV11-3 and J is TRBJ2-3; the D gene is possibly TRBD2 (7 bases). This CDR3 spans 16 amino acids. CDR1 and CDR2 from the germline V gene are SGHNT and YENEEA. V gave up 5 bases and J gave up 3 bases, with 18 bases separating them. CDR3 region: CASSLPGGPGTDTQYF. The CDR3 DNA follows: TGTGCCAGCAGCCTGCCCGGGGGGCCGGGGACAGATACGCAGTATTTT.

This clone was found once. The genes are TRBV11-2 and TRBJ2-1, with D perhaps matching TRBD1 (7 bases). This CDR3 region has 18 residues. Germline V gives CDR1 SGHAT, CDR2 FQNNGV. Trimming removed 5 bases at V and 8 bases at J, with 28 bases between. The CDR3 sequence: CASSPIHRNRGLVYEQFF. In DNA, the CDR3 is TGTGCCAGCAGCCCCATACATCGAAACAGGGGACTGGTTTATGAGCAGTTCTTC.

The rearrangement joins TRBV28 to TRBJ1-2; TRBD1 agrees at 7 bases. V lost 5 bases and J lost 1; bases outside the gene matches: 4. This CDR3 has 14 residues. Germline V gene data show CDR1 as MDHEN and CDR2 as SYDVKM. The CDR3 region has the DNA TGTGCCAGCAGTATAGGGGGCCTTAACTATGGCTACACCTTC. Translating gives CASSIGGLNYGYTF.

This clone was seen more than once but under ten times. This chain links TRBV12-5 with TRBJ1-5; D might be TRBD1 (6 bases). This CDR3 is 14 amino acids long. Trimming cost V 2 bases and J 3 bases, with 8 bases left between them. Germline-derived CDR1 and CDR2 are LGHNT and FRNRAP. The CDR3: CASGLHRDNQPQHF. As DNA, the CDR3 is TGTGCTAGTGGTTTGCACAGGGACAATCAGCCCCAGCATTTT. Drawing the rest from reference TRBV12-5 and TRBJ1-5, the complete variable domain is DARVTQTPRHKVTEMGQEVTMRCQPILGHNTVFWYRQTMMQGLELLAYFRNRAPLDDSGMPKDRFSAEMPDATLATLKIQPSEPRDSAVYFCASGLHRDNQPQHFGDGTRLSIL.

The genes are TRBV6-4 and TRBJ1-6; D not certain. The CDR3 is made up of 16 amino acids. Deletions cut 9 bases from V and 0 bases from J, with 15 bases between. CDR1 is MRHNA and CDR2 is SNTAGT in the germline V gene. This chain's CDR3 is CARPASRSSYNSPLHF. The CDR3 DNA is TGTGCCAGACCAGCAAGCCGGAGCTCCTATAATTCACCCCTCCACTTT.

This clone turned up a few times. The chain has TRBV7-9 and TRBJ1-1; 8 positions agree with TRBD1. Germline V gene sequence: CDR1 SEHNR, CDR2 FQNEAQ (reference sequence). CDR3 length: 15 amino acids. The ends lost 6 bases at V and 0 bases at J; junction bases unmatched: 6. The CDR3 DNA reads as TGTGCCAGCAGTCCAGGGGGCGGCATGAACACTGAAGCTTTCTTT. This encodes CASSPGGGMNTEAFF.

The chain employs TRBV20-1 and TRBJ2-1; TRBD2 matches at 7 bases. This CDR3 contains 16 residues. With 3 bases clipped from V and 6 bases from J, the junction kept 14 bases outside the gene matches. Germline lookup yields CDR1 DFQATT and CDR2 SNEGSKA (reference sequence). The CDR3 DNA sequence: TGCAGTGCTAGTTTGGCGGGGGTAATCTTGGGCAATGAGCAGTTCTTC. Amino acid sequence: CSASLAGVILGNEQFF.

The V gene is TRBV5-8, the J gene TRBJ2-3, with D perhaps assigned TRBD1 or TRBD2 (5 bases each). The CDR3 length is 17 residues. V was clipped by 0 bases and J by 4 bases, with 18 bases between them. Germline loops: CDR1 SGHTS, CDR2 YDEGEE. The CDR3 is CASSLGGRVANADTQYF. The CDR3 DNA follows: TGTGCCAGCAGCTTGGGGGGGAGAGTAGCGAACGCAGATACGCAGTATTTT.

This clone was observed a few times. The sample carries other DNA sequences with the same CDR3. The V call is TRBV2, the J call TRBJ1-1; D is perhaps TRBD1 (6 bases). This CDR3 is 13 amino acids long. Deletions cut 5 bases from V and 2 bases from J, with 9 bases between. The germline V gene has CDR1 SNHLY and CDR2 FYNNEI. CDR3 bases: TGTGCCAGCAGTATACAGGGTAACACTGAAGCTTTCTTT. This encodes CASSIQGNTEAFF. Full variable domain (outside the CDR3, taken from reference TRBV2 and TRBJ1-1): EPEVTQTPSHQVTQMGQEVILRCVPISNHLYFYWYRQILGQKVEFLVSFYNNEISEKSEIFDDQFSVERPDGSNFTLKIRSTKLEDSAMYFCASSIQGNTEAFFGQGTRLTVV.

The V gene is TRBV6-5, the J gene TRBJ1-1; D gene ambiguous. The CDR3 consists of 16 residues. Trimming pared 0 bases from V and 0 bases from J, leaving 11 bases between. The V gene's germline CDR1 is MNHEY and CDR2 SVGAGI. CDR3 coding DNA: TGTGCCAGCAGTTACTCGAACCTGGGGATGAACACTGAAGCTTTCTTT. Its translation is CASSYSNLGMNTEAFF.

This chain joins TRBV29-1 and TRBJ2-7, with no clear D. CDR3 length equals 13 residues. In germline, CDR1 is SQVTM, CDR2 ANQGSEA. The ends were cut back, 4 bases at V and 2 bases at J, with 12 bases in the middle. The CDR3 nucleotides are TGCAGCGTTGCGCGGCAGTTGGCCTACGAGCAGTACTTC. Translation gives CSVARQLAYEQYF.

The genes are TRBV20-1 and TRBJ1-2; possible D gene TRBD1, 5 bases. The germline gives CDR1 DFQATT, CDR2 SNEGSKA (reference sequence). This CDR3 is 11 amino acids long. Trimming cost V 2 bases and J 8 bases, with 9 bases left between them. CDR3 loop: CSARRDGGYTF. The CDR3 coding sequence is TGCAGTGCTAGAAGGGACGGCGGCTACACCTTC.